This TCR beta chain was found in a study of shared clonotypes between healthy human individuals. Study-wide results and caveats: Represented diversity (both genetic and exposure-history) was limited by the small number of donors. When naive CD4 clonotypes were compared across a few donors, around 5% were shared.

On this clone itself: Antigen unknown.

CD45RO-negative, CCR7-positively selected cells formed the naive CD8 fraction, excluding terminally differentiated effector memory CD45RA+ cells. Evenly divided among several immunoSEQ plates was the genomic DNA of each subset. Assay used: immunoSEQ multiplex PCR; TCRdb lists only in-frame clones, some missing. The sample holds under 600,000 clones, roughly 98% seen once. Trimming removed 0 bases at V and 4 bases at J, with 13 bases between. The CDR3 is 15 amino acids. Germline V gives CDR1 LGHNA, CDR2 YSLEER. The sample consisted of naive CD8+ T cells sorted from blood. The chain has TRBV4-3 and TRBJ2-7, with D perhaps TRBD1 (5 bases). The sequence derives from a man aged 25 to 40 in good health. Written as DNA, the CDR3 is TGCGCCAGCAGCCAAGATCGGCAGGGATCATACGAGCAGTACTTC. Translating gives CASSQDRQGSYEQYF.